These 25 T cell receptor beta chains originate from one sample sequenced in a study of blood T cell repertoires in COVID-19. Here immunoSEQ multiplex PCR was the method, and the copy in TCRdb shows in-frame clones only, minus some. Here the sample spans over 85,000 clones, 84% being singletons. Sequencing used peripheral blood. All receptors come from a man aged 35-49 years with active or convalescent COVID-19.

The V call is TRBV7-2, the J call TRBJ2-5, with 9 bases fitting TRBD2. V was pared by 5 bases and J by 3 bases, with 13 bases of the junction left unmatched. The CDR3 runs to 17 residues. The germline CDR1 and CDR2 sequences are SGHTA and FQGNSA. The CDR3 bases are TGTGCCAGCAGCCCAGGGAGGCTAGCGGGATCAAAAGAGACCCAGTACTTC. This sequence encodes CASSPGRLAGSKETQYF.

The chain uses TRBV4-1 and TRBJ2-7, with D possibly TRBD1 on 6 matching bases. V was trimmed by 1 base and J by 3 bases, leaving 13 bases between them. The CDR3 is 15 residues long. Germline V gives CDR1 MGHRA, CDR2 YSYEKL. Here the CDR3 DNA reads TGCGCCAGCAGCCAAGGGGAAGGGGGTTTCTACGAGCAGTACTTC. This encodes CASSQGEGGFYEQYF.

The CDR3 reads CAIIGLEGEQYF. CDR3 nucleotides: TGTGCCATCATAGGTTTAGAGGGCGAGCAGTACTTC. This sequence joins TRBV10-3 and TRBJ2-7; D perhaps matches TRBD2 (5 bases). V gave up 7 bases and J gave up 6 bases, with 13 bases separating them. In germline, CDR1 is ENHRY, CDR2 SYGVKD. The CDR3 is 12 residues long.

The V call is TRBV7-2, the J call TRBJ1-2; the D gene is possibly TRBD1 (6 bases). Per the germline V gene, CDR1 is SGHTA and CDR2 is FQGNSA. The V end lost 5 bases, the J end lost 2 bases, and 15 bases lay between the germline ends. CDR3 length: 15 amino acids. In DNA form, the CDR3 reads TGTGCCAGCAGCGGACAAGGGGGAGGGAACTATGGCTACACCTTC. Protein sequence: CASSGQGGGNYGYTF.

The genes are TRBV5-1 and TRBJ2-3; 12 positions agree with TRBD2. Trimming at V came to 0 bases and at J to 3 bases, leaving 8 bases not matched to a gene. The CDR3 is 18 amino acids. Germline V lookup: CDR1 SGHRS, CDR2 YFSETQ. CDR3 residues: CASSLVLAGGSGTDTQYF. CDR3 sequence (DNA): TGCGCCAGCAGCTTGGTGCTAGCGGGGGGGTCAGGAACAGATACGCAGTATTTT.

The chain employs TRBV6-5 and TRBJ1-1, with 7 bases that match TRBD1. V dropped 6 bases and J dropped 12; count of bases not matched to a gene: 13. CDR3 size: 13 residues. Per the germline V gene, CDR1 is MNHEY and CDR2 is SVGAGI. The CDR3 spells CASRESMTGSTFF. As DNA, the CDR3 is TGTGCCAGCAGGGAGTCGATGACAGGGTCGACTTTCTTT.

J is TRBJ1-5 and V is TRBV27, with TRBD1 matching over 7 bases. This CDR3 is 12 amino acids long. Germline CDR1 MNHEY, CDR2 SMNVEV (reference sequence). Germline trimming cut 8 bases from V and 4 bases from J; bases unmatched to any gene: 2. CDR3 sequence: CASGTVNQPQHF. CDR3 DNA: TGTGCCAGCGGGACAGTGAATCAGCCCCAGCATTTT.

This chain connects TRBV30 to TRBJ1-2; 7 bases fit TRBD1. V gave up 4 bases and J gave up 1 base; unmatched junction bases: 6. This CDR3 is built from 14 residues. Per the germline V gene, CDR1 is GTSNPN and CDR2 is SVGIG (reference sequence). The DNA of the CDR3 is TGTGCCTGGATTAGGGACAGAGTTAACTATGGCTACACCTTC. Protein product: CAWIRDRVNYGYTF.

V and J are TRBV29-1 and TRBJ1-4; TRBD1 agrees at 7 bases. The germline V gene has CDR1 SQVTM and CDR2 ANQGSEA. The CDR3 length is 14 residues. The V gene end was trimmed by 3 bases and the J gene end by 7 bases; junction bases not matched to a gene: 8. CDR3 loop: CSVEGTAAGEKLFF. In DNA form, the CDR3 reads TGCAGCGTTGAGGGGACAGCGGCGGGTGAAAAACTGTTTTTT.

The rearrangement links TRBV10-3 to TRBJ2-3; 7 bases are shared with TRBD2. The CDR3 covers 15 residues. Trimming at V came to 5 bases and at J to 4 bases, leaving 9 bases not matched to a gene. Germline values: CDR1 ENHRY, CDR2 SYGVKD. The CDR3 coding sequence is TGTGCCATCAGTCCTTCCGAGGCGGGGGCAGATACGCAGTATTTT. This codes for CAISPSEAGADTQYF.

This chain uses TRBV6-5 with TRBJ2-7, with a tentative D call TRBD1 (5 bases). CDR3 length: 15 residues. Germline V gene data show CDR1 as MNHEY and CDR2 as SVGAGI. V was trimmed by 2 bases and J by 1 base, leaving 12 bases between them. The DNA for the CDR3 is TGTGCCAGCAGTTACACAGACAGCCCTTCCTACGAGCAGTACTTC. Amino acids: CASSYTDSPSYEQYF.

In the case of this clone: The sample holds other DNA sequences that translate to the same CDR3. The chain joins TRBV3-1 (or the pseudogene TRBV3-2) to TRBJ2-3, with 13 nucleotides matching TRBD2. The germline CDR1 and CDR2 sequences are LGHDT and YNNKEL (reference sequence). CDR3 length: 16 residues. V shed 1 base, J shed 6 bases, and the junction held 4 bases outside the gene matches. CDR3 amino acids: CASSQALAGGTDTQYF. The CDR3 DNA is TGTGCCAGCAGCCAAGCACTAGCGGGGGGGACGGATACGCAGTATTTT.

The V call is TRBV10-1, the J call TRBJ2-2; D is possibly TRBD1 (5 bases). The V and J ends lost 2 bases and 6 bases respectively, with 10 bases between them. CDR3 length: 14 residues. Germline values: CDR1 WNHNN, CDR2 SYGVQD (reference sequence). The CDR3 nucleotides read TGCGCCAGCAGTGAGCAACAGGACGCCGGGGAGCTGTTTTTT. This sequence encodes CASSEQQDAGELFF.

V and J are TRBV6-6 and TRBJ2-7, with 10 bases lining up with TRBD1. V dropped 7 bases and J dropped 3; count of bases not matched to a gene: 9. Germline V gene sequence: CDR1 MNHNY, CDR2 SVGAGI (reference sequence). The CDR3 length is 15 residues. This CDR3 reads CASKPEGTGVYEQYF. In DNA, the CDR3 is TGTGCCAGCAAGCCGGAGGGGACAGGGGTCTACGAGCAGTACTTC.

V gene TRBV7-6 combines with J gene TRBJ1-5; D perhaps matches TRBD1 (5 bases). The CDR3 extends over 18 amino acids. Trimming left V 5 bases short and J 8 bases short, with 28 bases between. Germline assignment: CDR1 SGHVS and CDR2 FNYEAQ. CDR3 sequence reads: CASSPTGGDGEANEPQHF. Written as DNA, the CDR3 is TGTGCCAGCAGCCCCACCGGAGGGGACGGGGAGGCAAATGAGCCCCAGCATTTT.

J is TRBJ2-7 and V is TRBV6-5; TRBD2 agrees at 10 bases. CDR3 length: 15 residues. Looked up from germline, CDR1 is MNHEY and CDR2 is SVGAGI. Losses at the gene ends were 6 bases for V and 0 bases for J; bases not matched to a gene: 5. The CDR3 region is CASSLAGENSYEQYF. The CDR3 bases are TGTGCCAGCAGCCTAGCGGGGGAGAACTCCTACGAGCAGTACTTC.

The chain combines TRBV5-1 with TRBJ2-1, with 11 bases fitting TRBD2. V lost 1 base to trimming and J lost 7 bases; unmatched junction nucleotides: 7. The CDR3 length is 16 residues. Germline CDR1 and CDR2: SGHRS and YFSETQ. The CDR3 region has the DNA TGCGCCAGCAGCTTGAATAGCGGGGGGGCCGGGAATGAGCAGTTCTTC. It translates to CASSLNSGGAGNEQFF.

The chain carries TRBV6-5 and TRBJ2-5, with D possibly matching TRBD1 (5 bases). CDR1 and CDR2 (germline): MNHEY, SVGAGI. V gave up 5 bases and J gave up 2 bases, with 15 bases separating them. The CDR3 has 15 amino acids. CDR3 sequence (DNA): TGTGCCAGCAGTACCAGACAGCTCAAGCAAGAGACCCAGTACTTC. Amino acid sequence: CASSTRQLKQETQYF.

V is TRBV6-5 and J is TRBJ1-3, with 7 positions matching TRBD1. Germline V lookup: CDR1 MNHEY, CDR2 SVGAGI. This CDR3 comprises 12 residues. V lost 6 bases and J lost 8; bases outside the gene matches: 4. This CDR3 reads CASRGGADTIYF. The CDR3 DNA reads TGTGCCAGCAGAGGGGGCGCCGACACCATATATTTT.

This clone came up once. The chain links TRBV3-1 (or the pseudogene TRBV3-2) to TRBJ1-2, with D maybe TRBD1 (6 bases). This CDR3 has 13 residues. Deletions cut 2 bases from V and 4 bases from J, with 8 bases between. Germline assignment: CDR1 LGHDT and CDR2 YNNKEL (reference sequence). The CDR3 loop is CASSQQGGYGYTF. Here the CDR3 DNA reads TGTGCCAGCAGCCAACAAGGGGGCTATGGCTACACCTTC.

The V call is TRBV11-1, the J call TRBJ1-4; D remains unclear. CDR1 and CDR2 (germline): SGHAT, FQDESV (reference sequence). Trimming pared 6 bases from V and 7 bases from J, leaving 18 bases between. There are 15 residues in the CDR3. CDR3 in amino acids: CASRQNTVGGEKLFF. For the CDR3, the DNA is TGTGCCAGCAGGCAAAACACCGTGGGAGGTGAAAAACTGTTTTTT.

The gene calls are TRBV5-1 and TRBJ1-1; 10 nucleotides agree with TRBD1. The trim removed 4 bases at V and 0 bases at J, leaving 3 bases unmatched. The CDR3 is 15 residues long. The germline gives CDR1 SGHRS, CDR2 YFSETQ. Written as DNA, the CDR3 is TGCGCCAGCAGCGGGGGACAGGGGTTGAACACTGAAGCTTTCTTT. It translates to CASSGGQGLNTEAFF.

This chain links TRBV7-9 with TRBJ2-3, with 8 bases identical to TRBD2. CDR1 is SEHNR, CDR2 FQNEAQ, per germline (reference sequence). Trimming cost V 5 bases and J 3 bases; bases outside gene matches: 7. The CDR3 loop spans 15 amino acids. The CDR3 here is CASSLGGARTDTQYF. The CDR3 coding sequence is TGTGCCAGCAGCCTCGGGGGGGCCCGGACAGATACGCAGTATTTT.

This clone was seen a few times. The rearrangement uses TRBV6-2 or TRBV6-3 and TRBJ1-6; D is ambiguous. V was pared by 2 bases and J by 13 bases, with 9 bases between. The CDR3 runs 12 residues. Germline loops: CDR1 MNHEY, CDR2 SVGEGT. The CDR3 spells CASSYPNIPLHF. The CDR3 nucleotides read TGTGCCAGCAGTTACCCAAACATCCCCCTCCACTTT.

The V call is TRBV6-5, the J call TRBJ1-3; D possibly corresponds to TRBD1 (5 bases). Trimming removed 8 bases from V and 6 bases from J, with 14 bases in between. The CDR3 has 13 residues. Germline V gene data show CDR1 as MNHEY and CDR2 as SVGAGI. DNA of the CDR3: TGTGCCAGCGCGTTAGGAGGGGAAAACACCATATATTTT. Amino acid sequence: CASALGGENTIYF.